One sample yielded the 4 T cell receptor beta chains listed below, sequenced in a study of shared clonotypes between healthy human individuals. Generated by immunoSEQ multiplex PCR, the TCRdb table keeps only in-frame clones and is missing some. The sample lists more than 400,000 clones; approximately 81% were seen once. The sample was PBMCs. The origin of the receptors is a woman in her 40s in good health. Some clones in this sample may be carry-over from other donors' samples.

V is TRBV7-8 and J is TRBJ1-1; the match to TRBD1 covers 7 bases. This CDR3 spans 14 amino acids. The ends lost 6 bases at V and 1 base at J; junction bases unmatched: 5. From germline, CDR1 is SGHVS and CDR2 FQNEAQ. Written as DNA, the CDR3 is TGTGCCAGCAGTTTCGAGGGGGCGAACACTGAAGCTTTCTTT. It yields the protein CASSFEGANTEAFF.

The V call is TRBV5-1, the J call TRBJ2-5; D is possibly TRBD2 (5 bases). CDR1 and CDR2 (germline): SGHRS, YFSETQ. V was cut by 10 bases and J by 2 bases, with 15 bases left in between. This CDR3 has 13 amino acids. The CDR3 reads CAYGRGQQETQYF. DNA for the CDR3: TGCGCCTACGGTCGCGGGCAGCAAGAGACCCAGTACTTC.

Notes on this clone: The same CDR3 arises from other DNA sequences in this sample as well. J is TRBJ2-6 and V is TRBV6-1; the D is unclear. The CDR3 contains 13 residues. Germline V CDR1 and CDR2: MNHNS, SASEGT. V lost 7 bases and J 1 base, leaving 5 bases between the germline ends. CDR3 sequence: CASNPSGANVLTF. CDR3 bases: TGTGCCAGCAACCCTTCTGGGGCCAACGTCCTGACTTTC.

The chain's CDR3 is CASSLEGRVGTGELFF. The CDR3 DNA reads as TGCGCCAGCAGCTTGGAAGGCAGGGTAGGCACCGGGGAGCTGTTTTTT. This chain links TRBV5-1 with TRBJ2-2; a weak D match, TRBD1 (5 bases). Germline CDR1 and CDR2: SGHRS and YFSETQ. The CDR3 covers 16 residues. The germline V and J ends were trimmed by 0 bases and 4 bases, with 13 bases remaining between them.